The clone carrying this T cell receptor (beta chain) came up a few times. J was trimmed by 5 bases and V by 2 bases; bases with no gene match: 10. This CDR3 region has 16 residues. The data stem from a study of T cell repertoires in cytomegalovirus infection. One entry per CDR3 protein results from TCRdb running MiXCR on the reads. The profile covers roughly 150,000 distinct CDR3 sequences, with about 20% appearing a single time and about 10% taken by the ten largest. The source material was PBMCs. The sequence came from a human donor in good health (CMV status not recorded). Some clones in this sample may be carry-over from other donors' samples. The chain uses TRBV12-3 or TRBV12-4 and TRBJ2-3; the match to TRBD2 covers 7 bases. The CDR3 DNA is TGTGCCAGCAGTTTAACCACTCGGCTAGCGGTAGATACGCAGTATTTT. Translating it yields CASSLTTRLAVDTQYF.